This T cell receptor beta chain was found in a study of cytomegalovirus exposure and HLA in healthy donors. Sequenced by immunoSEQ multiplex PCR; TCRdb stores in-frame clones only, minus some. The table lists approximately 230,000 clones, more than 85% of them singletons. CDR1 MDHEN and CDR2 SYDVKM come from the germline V gene. V was cut by 7 bases and J by 2 bases, with 17 bases left in between. The CDR3 has 15 residues. The chain is built from TRBV28 and TRBJ1-1; D remains ambiguous. The sequencing input was PBMCs. The receptor was derived from a man aged 18 to 30 in good health and CMV-seropositive. Here the CDR3 reads CASTPRPPDNTEAFF. For the CDR3, the DNA is TGTGCCAGCACCCCGCGGCCTCCAGACAACACTGAAGCTTTCTTT.